The 11 T cell receptor beta chains below come from one sample, sequenced in a study of blood T cell repertoires in COVID-19. Using immunoSEQ multiplex PCR, the repertoire was profiled, and TCRdb retains in-frame clones only, with some absent. Among nearly 90,000 clones, approximately 88% were seen once, and the ten largest hold around 0.47%. The specimen was peripheral blood. The receptor source for this set is a man aged 55 to 70 with acute or convalescent COVID-19.

The chain joins TRBV27 to TRBJ1-2; weak D call: TRBD1 (5 bases). The CDR3 totals 14 residues. Trimming took off 3 bases at V and 2 bases at J, with 10 bases between the two ends. Looked up from germline, CDR1 is MNHEY and CDR2 is SMNVEV (reference sequence). This chain's CDR3 is CASSFGGPNYGYTF. CDR3 sequence (DNA): TGTGCCAGCAGTTTCGGGGGACCCAACTATGGCTACACCTTC.

This rearrangement joins TRBV5-1 to TRBJ2-7, with D possibly being TRBD1 (6 bases). CDR1 is SGHRS, CDR2 YFSETQ, per germline. With 5 bases removed from V and 3 bases from J, the gap between germline ends came to 18 bases. There are 15 residues in the CDR3. The CDR3 DNA is TGCGCCAGCAGACAGACCGGGACAATTAGCTACGAGCAGTACTTC. It codes for CASRQTGTISYEQYF.

The chain employs TRBV19 and TRBJ1-1, with D possibly matching TRBD1 (5 bases). The germline V gene encodes CDR1 LNHDA and CDR2 SQIVND (reference sequence). The V end was cut by 5 bases, the J end by 1 base, with 14 bases between. The CDR3 runs 15 residues. The CDR3 protein is CASSPRGDRNTEAFF. The CDR3 DNA follows: TGTGCCAGTAGTCCCCGGGGGGACCGGAACACTGAAGCTTTCTTT.

To note about this clone: The junction departs from the called germline gene at one end, perhaps through a read error. J is TRBJ1-2 and V is TRBV7-9; 7 nucleotides match TRBD1. The CDR3 length is 12 residues. The germline V gene encodes CDR1 SEHNR and CDR2 FQNEAQ (reference sequence). CDR3 loop: CASSQGTETQVF. CDR3 bases: TGTGCCAGCAGCCAAGGGACAGAAACACAGGTGTTC.

This sequence joins TRBV19 and TRBJ2-5, with D possibly being TRBD2 (5 bases). Trimming shortened V by 2 bases and J by 6 bases, and 19 bases separated the two germline ends. This CDR3 comprises 16 residues. Germline V gene sequence: CDR1 LNHDA, CDR2 SQIVND (reference sequence). CDR3: CASSIRGNRGRKTQYF. In nucleotides, the CDR3 is TGTGCCAGTAGTATACGGGGTAACCGGGGTAGGAAGACCCAGTACTTC. The variable domain in full, completed from reference TRBV19 and TRBJ2-5, reads DGGITQSPKYLFRKEGQNVTLSCEQNLNHDAMYWYRQDPGQGLRLIYYSQIVNDFQKGDIAEGYSVSREKKESFPLTVTSAQKNPTAFYLCASSIRGNRGRKTQYFGPGTRLLVL.

Here the CDR3 reads CASSVGGRVYNEQFF. The CDR3, as DNA: TGTGCCAGCAGCGTGGGAGGGAGGGTCTACAATGAGCAGTTCTTC. The chain recombines TRBV9 with TRBJ2-1; 7 bases are a match to TRBD2. V dropped 2 bases and J dropped 3; count of bases not matched to a gene: 5. The germline V gene has CDR1 SGDLS and CDR2 YYNGEE. This CDR3 region has 15 residues.

The rearrangement joins TRBV6-6 to TRBJ1-5; no firm D call. CDR1 and CDR2 (germline): MNHNY, SVGAGI (reference sequence). V lost 0 bases to trimming and J lost 5 bases, with 8 bases between them. The CDR3 is 14 residues long. This CDR3 reads CASSYSKRDQPQHF. CDR3 bases: TGTGCCAGCAGTTACTCGAAGCGGGATCAGCCCCAGCATTTT.

V and J are TRBV11-2 and TRBJ1-4, with 10 bases aligning to TRBD1. This CDR3 is 17 amino acids long. CDR1 is SGHAT and CDR2 is FQNNGV in the germline V gene. The trim removed 4 bases at V and 2 bases at J, leaving 7 bases unmatched. For the CDR3, the DNA is TGTGCCAGCAGCTCCGCCGGACAGGGGGTGACTAATGAAAAACTGTTTTTT. This codes for CASSSAGQGVTNEKLFF.

The gene calls are TRBV5-1 and TRBJ2-5, with D possibly matching TRBD2 (5 bases). This CDR3 has 14 amino acids. Trimming cost V 4 bases and J 1 base, with 11 bases left between them. Per germline, CDR1 SGHRS and CDR2 YFSETQ. The CDR3 DNA is TGCGCCAGCAGCCCACGGGAATCCCAAGAGACCCAGTACTTC. Its protein product is CASSPRESQETQYF.

The table lists this clone with a count of one. The chain joins TRBV7-9 to TRBJ1-5, with TRBD1 matching over 7 bases. The CDR3 extends over 16 amino acids. J lost 8 bases, V lost 5 bases, and 15 bases had no gene match. Germline-derived CDR1 and CDR2 are SEHNR and FQNEAQ (reference sequence). CDR3 amino acids: CASSLGGRQGGEPQHF. In nucleotides, the CDR3 is TGTGCCAGCAGCCTAGGGGGGCGACAGGGTGGCGAGCCCCAGCATTTT.

The rearrangement joins TRBV5-1 to TRBJ2-6; D might be TRBD1 (5 bases). The CDR3 runs 15 residues. Trimming took 0 bases from V and 1 from J, leaving 5 bases between them. Germline V gene sequence: CDR1 SGHRS, CDR2 YFSETQ. The DNA for the CDR3 is TGCGCCAGCAGCTTGGCAGGGTCTGGGGCCAACGTCCTGACTTTC. Translating it yields CASSLAGSGANVLTF.